This T cell receptor beta chain derives from a study of blood T cell repertoires in COVID-19. Study overall: Samples of COVID-19 (acute and convalescent) were obtained from the United States, Italy and Spain.

This table comes from immunoSEQ multiplex PCR, and its TCRdb copy is limited to in-frame clones, with some not included. The table has around 6,700 clones, roughly nine tenths seen once. Material for sequencing was peripheral blood. This clonotype was sampled from a man in his 70s with active COVID-19.

The CDR3 DNA reads TGTGCCAGCAGCCTCGGACTAGCGGGGTTCACAGATACGCAGTATTTT. Its translation: CASSLGLAGFTDTQYF. This chain uses TRBV6-2 or TRBV6-3 with TRBJ2-3; 12 bases are shared with TRBD2. The germline V gene has CDR1 MNHEY and CDR2 SVGEGT. J was trimmed by 2 bases and V by 6 bases; bases with no gene match: 6. The CDR3 consists of 16 residues.